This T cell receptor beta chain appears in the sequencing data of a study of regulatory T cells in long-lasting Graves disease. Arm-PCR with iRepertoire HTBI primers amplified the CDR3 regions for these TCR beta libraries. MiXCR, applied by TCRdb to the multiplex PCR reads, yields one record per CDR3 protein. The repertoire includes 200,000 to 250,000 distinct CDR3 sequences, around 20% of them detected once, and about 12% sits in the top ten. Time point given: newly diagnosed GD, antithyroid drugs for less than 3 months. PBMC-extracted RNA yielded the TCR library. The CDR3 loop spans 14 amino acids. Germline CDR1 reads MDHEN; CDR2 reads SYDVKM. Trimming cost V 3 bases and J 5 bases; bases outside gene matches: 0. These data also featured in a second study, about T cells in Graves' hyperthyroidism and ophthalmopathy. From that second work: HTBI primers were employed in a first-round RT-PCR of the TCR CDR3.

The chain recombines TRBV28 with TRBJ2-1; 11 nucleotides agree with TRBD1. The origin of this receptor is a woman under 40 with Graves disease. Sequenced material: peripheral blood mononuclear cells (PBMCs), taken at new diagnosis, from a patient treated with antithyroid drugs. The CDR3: CASSLDRGHNEQFF. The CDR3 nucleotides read TGTGCCAGCAGTTTGGACAGGGGGCACAATGAGCAGTTCTTC. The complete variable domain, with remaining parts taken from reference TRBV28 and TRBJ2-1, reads DVKVTQSSRYLVKRTGEKVFLECVQDMDHENMFWYRQDPGLGLRLIYFSYDVKMKEKGDIPEGYSVSREKKERFSLILESASTNQTSMYLCASSLDRGHNEQFFGPGTRLTVL.